This T cell receptor beta chain was sequenced in a study of chemoradiotherapy in HPV16-positive cancers. Study-wide findings and caveats: Better recurrence-free survival went with HPV-responsive T-cell expansion in HPV16-positive patients.

Sequencing was performed with immunoSEQ multiplex PCR; in TCRdb, only in-frame clones are kept and a portion is missing. The data contain roughly 29,000 clones, about nine tenths of them singletons. Concerning this clone: Antigen: not known.

Sample: blood, taken from a patient who underwent chemoradiotherapy. The receptor's source is a human donor with HPV-associated anogenital cancer.

The CDR3 protein is CASSLRPGTANTEAFF. In nucleotides, the CDR3 is TGTGCCAGCAGCTTACGGCCCGGGACAGCGAACACTGAAGCTTTCTTT. This chain links TRBV7-8 with TRBJ1-1, with 7 bases aligning to TRBD1. The germline CDR1 and CDR2 sequences are SGHVS and FQNEAQ. The V and J ends lost 2 bases and 1 base, in that order; junction bases with no gene match: 7. This CDR3 is 16 amino acids long.